This T cell receptor beta chain was profiled in a study of T cell responses to AZD1222 COVID-19 vaccine. Overall study findings and caveats: Only a handful of AZD1222 recipients were seropositive at baseline.

V shed 6 bases, J shed 6 bases, and the junction held 8 bases outside the gene matches. The CDR3 has 13 amino acids. In germline, CDR1 is SGHNT, CDR2 YYREEE (reference sequence). About this clone itself: Its antigen is unknown.

TCRdb's copy holds only in-frame clones and misses some; the assay was immunoSEQ multiplex PCR. The profile shows about 110,000 clones, 87% of them singletons. This receptor was obtained from an adult who received the AZD1222 COVID-19 vaccine. The sample consisted of peripheral blood, taken 28 days after the second AZD1222 dose. This chain joins TRBV5-4 and TRBJ1-1; 7 positions match TRBD1. The CDR3 nucleotides are TGTGCCAGCACCCAAGACAGGGTCGCTGAAGCTTTCTTT. Amino acid sequence: CASTQDRVAEAFF.